The 6 T cell receptor beta chains below come from one sample, sequenced in a study of tumor-infiltrating lymphocytes in primary liver carcinoma. With roughly 500 ng total RNA as template and a constant-region primer, TCR beta cDNA was made. Libraries covering TCR beta were generated through three nested multiplex PCR rounds (using a slightly modified ARM-PCR). TRBV1-TRBV30 forward and Cbeta reverse primers drove the first two approximately 10-cycle rounds. TCRdb re-derived calls from the multiplex PCR reads in MiXCR, one entry per CDR3 protein. This repertoire shows roughly 100,000 distinct CDR3 sequences, more than 65% found once; its top ten account for about 12%. Investigators took RNA and DNA out together from approximately 22-30 mg of unsorted bulk tissue. Sample: liver tumor tissue from sampling region 2. The sample's subset: tumor region T2, inferior pole. These receptors all come from a woman aged 60 to 75 with primary liver carcinoma and hepatitis B virus infection.

In regard to this clonotype: The germline gene is not matched at one end of the junction; a read error may be the cause. V usage is TRBV28 and J usage is TRBJ2-3; 11 nucleotides line up with TRBD1. There are 16 residues in the CDR3. Germline lookup yields CDR1 MDHEN and CDR2 SYDVKM. The CDR3 loop reads CGSTIGGGTGGSGTYF. CDR3 coding DNA: TGTGGCAGCACCATAGGGGGGGGGACAGGGGGTAGCGGGACGTATTTT. Filled out from reference TRBV28 and TRBJ2-3, the complete variable domain reads DVKVTQSSRYLVKRTGEKVFLECVQDMDHENMFWYRQDPGLGLRLIYFSYDVKMKEKGDIPEGYSVSREKKERFSLILESASTNQTSMYLCGSTIGGGTGGSGTYFGPGTRLTVL.

The rearrangement joins TRBV29-1 to TRBJ2-7; D remains ambiguous. V lost 8 bases and J 0 bases, leaving 17 bases between the germline ends. The CDR3 sequence is 14 residues long. Germline V lookup: CDR1 SQVTM, CDR2 ANQGSEA. The CDR3 reads CSMHKGSSSYEQYF. The CDR3, as DNA: TGCAGCATGCATAAGGGTTCGAGCTCCTACGAGCAGTACTTC.

Note on this clonotype: The conserved closing phenylalanine or tryptophan is absent in this CDR3, likely reflecting a read error. The genes are TRBV4-1 and TRBJ2-2; possibly TRBD2 for D (6 bases). This CDR3 spans 17 amino acids. Germline lookup yields CDR1 MGHRA and CDR2 YSYEKL. The V and J ends lost 2 bases and 1 base respectively, with 14 bases between them. The CDR3 here is CASSQSRLAVNTGELFS. In nucleotides, the CDR3 is TGCGCCAGCAGCCAATCCCGATTAGCGGTGAACACCGGGGAGCTGTTTTCT.

A word on this clonotype: This could be a read error, since a much larger clone is one nucleotide away. The chain joins TRBV6-2 or TRBV6-3 to TRBJ2-7; 9 bases are a match to TRBD1. CDR1 MNHEY and CDR2 SVGEGT come from the germline V gene. The length of the CDR3 is 15 residues. As DNA, the CDR3 is TGTGCCGGCAGTCCGACCCCGACAGGGGGCTACGAGCAGTACTTC. Protein product: CAGSPTPTGGYEQYF.

As regards this clonotype: At one of its ends the junction is not consistent with the germline gene, which may arise from a read error. The gene calls are TRBV28 and TRBJ1-1; TRBD1 is a possible D gene (5 bases). The CDR3 spans 15 residues. CDR1 and CDR2 from the germline V gene are MDHEN and SYDVKM. CDR3 sequence reads: CACSLGTNMNTEAFF. The CDR3 nucleotides read TGTGCCTGCAGTTTAGGGACGAACATGAACACTGAAGCTTTCTTT. Full variable domain (missing parts from reference TRBV28 and TRBJ1-1): DVKVTQSSRYLVKRTGEKVFLECVQDMDHENMFWYRQDPGLGLRLIYFSYDVKMKEKGDIPEGYSVSREKKERFSLILESASTNQTSMYLCACSLGTNMNTEAFFGQGTRLTVV.

The chain carries TRBV5-1 and TRBJ1-1; a possible D gene is TRBD1 (5 bases). This CDR3 is 15 amino acids long. V was trimmed by 3 bases and J by 4 bases, leaving 16 bases between them. In germline, CDR1 is SGHRS, CDR2 YFSETQ. The CDR3, as DNA: TGCGCCAGCAGCTGGGACTCGTCGTCGGGCACTGAAGCTTTCTTT. Translation gives CASSWDSSSGTEAFF.